Listed below are T cell receptor beta chains from one sample, sequenced in a study of T cells after posttransplantation cyclophosphamide. Profiled with immunoSEQ multiplex PCR; TCRdb holds only in-frame clones, not every one. The table shows 20,000 to 30,000 clones, with around 86% occurring only once. Sequences were obtained from PBMCs. The receptors come from an older woman with a blood cancer, CMV-positive, and with a related stem cell donor. Both conserved end residues are part of each CDR3. D genes are given only for firm matches. The size entry is marked missing in some rows and otherwise reads once, few, many or a size class.

clone size	D gene	V gene	J gene	CDR3 protein	CDR3 DNA
.	.	TRBV6-1	TRBJ1-1	CASSNRGNTEAFF	TGTGCCAGCAGCAATCGGGGGAACACTGAAGCTTTCTTT
.	.	TRBV5-6	TRBJ2-1	CASSLQGNEQFF	TGTGCCAGCAGCCTGCAGGGCAATGAGCAGTTCTTC
.	.	TRBV6-5	TRBJ1-3	CASSYATGGNTIYF	TGTGCCAGCAGTTACGCTACAGGGGGAAACACCATATATTTT
.	TRBD2	TRBV29-1	TRBJ2-2	CSAWGGTSGRKETGELFF	TGCAGCGCCTGGGGCGGGACTAGCGGGAGAAAGGAAACCGGGGAGCTGTTTTTT
.	.	TRBV7-2	TRBJ2-5	CASSLHETQYF	TGTGCCAGCAGCTTACATGAGACCCAGTACTTC
.	.	TRBV10-3	TRBJ1-5	CAISEGGGNQPQHF	TGTGCCATCAGTGAGGGAGGGGGCAATCAGCCCCAGCATTTT
.	.	TRBV5-4	TRBJ1-5	CASITTALGTDQPQHF	TGTGCCAGCATTACGACAGCCTTGGGGACTGATCAGCCCCAGCATTTT
.	TRBD1	TRBV2	TRBJ1-2	CASSEALRTGGYGYTF	TGTGCCAGCAGTGAAGCGCTTCGGACAGGGGGTTATGGCTACACCTTC
.	.	TRBV7-9	TRBJ2-1	CASSLKGRGAYNEQFF	TGTGCCAGCAGCTTAAAGGGGCGGGGAGCCTACAATGAGCAGTTCTTC
.	TRBD2	TRBV7-9	TRBJ2-1	CASSSLAGAYNEQFF	TGTGCCAGCAGCTCACTAGCGGGGGCCTACAATGAGCAGTTCTTC
once	TRBD2	TRBV19	TRBJ2-1	CASTSWTSGAYNEQFF	TGTGCCAGTACCTCCTGGACTAGCGGGGCCTACAATGAGCAGTTCTTC
few	TRBD2	TRBV5-1	TRBJ2-2	CASSLLSGRAATGELFF	TGCGCCAGCAGCTTACTTAGCGGGAGGGCCGCCACCGGGGAGCTGTTTTTT
.	.	TRBV11-3	TRBJ1-1	CASSSTGFPTEAFF	TGTGCCAGCAGCTCGACCGGGTTCCCAACGGAAGCTTTCTTT
.	.	TRBV5-1	TRBJ2-2	CASSLVGSGSTGELFF	TGCGCCAGCAGCTTGGTCGGTAGCGGTTCTACCGGGGAGCTGTTTTTT
.	TRBD2	TRBV7-7	TRBJ2-1	CASSGGLASYNEQFF	TGTGCTAGCAGCGGCGGACTAGCCTCCTACAATGAGCAGTTCTTC
.	.	TRBV5-1	TRBJ2-7	CASSLGSELGQYF	TGCGCCAGCAGCTTGGGTTCGGAGCTCGGGCAGTACTTC
.	.	TRBV6-5	TRBJ2-2	CASRETGNTGELFF	TGTGCCAGCAGAGAGACAGGGAACACCGGGGAGCTGTTTTTT
once	.	TRBV2	TRBJ1-1	CASSERPGTEAFF	TGTGCCAGCAGTGAAAGGCCGGGGACTGAAGCTTTCTTT
.	.	TRBV11-2	TRBJ2-6	CASSLLALSGANVLTF	TGTGCCAGCAGCTTACTCGCGCTCTCTGGGGCCAACGTCCTGACTTTC
.	TRBD2	TRBV30	TRBJ2-3	CAWSPGLAGPTDTQYF	TGTGCCTGGAGCCCGGGACTAGCGGGACCCACAGATACGCAGTATTTT
.	.	TRBV6-6	TRBJ1-5	CASGFLDSRNQPQHF	TGTGCCAGCGGCTTCCTTGACAGCCGCAATCAGCCCCAGCATTTT
.	.	TRBV14	TRBJ2-3	CASSPVRGDTQYF	TGTGCCAGCAGCCCCGTCAGGGGAGATACGCAGTATTTT
.	TRBD2	TRBV7-9	TRBJ2-1	CASSLSGMWNEQFF	TGTGCCAGCAGCTTGAGCGGGATGTGGAATGAGCAGTTCTTC
.	.	TRBV19	TRBJ2-7	CASKHVYEQYF	TGTGCCAGTAAACATGTCTACGAGCAGTACTTC
.	.	TRBV5-1	TRBJ1-2	CASSLGMTAQGNYGYTF	TGCGCCAGCAGCTTGGGTATGACAGCCCAGGGCAACTATGGCTACACCTTC
.	.	TRBV25-1	TRBJ1-1	CASSYRTDTEAFF	TGTGCCAGCAGTTACAGAACGGACACTGAAGCTTTCTTT
once	.	TRBV11-2	TRBJ2-1	CASSLDRAGLNNEQFF	TGTGCCAGCAGCTTAGATCGAGCGGGTCTTAACAATGAGCAGTTCTTC
.	TRBD1	TRBV2	TRBJ1-2	CASTPGGLNYGYTF	TGTGCCAGCACCCCAGGGGGCCTTAACTATGGCTACACCTTC
.	TRBD2	TRBV7-2	TRBJ2-7	CASSLSSGLSAYEQYF	TGTGCCAGCAGCTTGTCTAGCGGCCTTTCCGCCTACGAGCAGTACTTC
.	TRBD2	TRBV10-3	TRBJ2-1	CAISASGSSYNEQFF	TGTGCCATCAGTGCTAGCGGGAGCTCCTACAATGAGCAGTTCTTC
.	TRBD1	TRBV6-5	TRBJ2-1	CASTRTGRNNEQFF	TGTGCCAGCACCCGGACAGGGAGGAACAATGAGCAGTTCTTC
.	.	TRBV14	TRBJ1-1	CASSLNTGEAFF	TGTGCCAGCAGCCTGAACACGGGTGAAGCTTTCTTT
.	.	TRBV7-9	TRBJ1-4	CASSLASRGGNEKLFF	TGTGCCAGCAGCTTAGCTTCCAGGGGTGGGAATGAAAAACTGTTTTTT
.	TRBD1	TRBV7-9	TRBJ1-4	CASSLGAGGAEKLFF	TGTGCCAGCAGCTTAGGGGCAGGGGGCGCAGAAAAACTGTTTTTT
.	.	TRBV7-2	TRBJ2-5	CASTRRGRETQYF	TGTGCCAGCACTCGAAGGGGTCGGGAGACCCAGTACTTC
.	TRBD2	TRBV27	TRBJ2-3	CASSKLAGGDTQYF	TGTGCCAGCAGTAAACTAGCGGGTGGAGATACGCAGTATTTT
.	TRBD2	TRBV7-2	TRBJ2-3	CASTPNLAGGHTQYF	TGTGCCAGCACTCCCAATCTAGCGGGAGGGCATACGCAGTATTTT
.	.	TRBV2	TRBJ1-2	CASSPRQASNYGYTF	TGTGCCAGCAGTCCAAGACAGGCCTCTAACTATGGCTACACCTTC
.	.	TRBV5-1	TRBJ2-7	CASSSTAFLYEQYF	TGCGCCAGCAGCTCGACAGCGTTCCTCTACGAGCAGTACTTC
few	.	TRBV19	TRBJ1-1	CASSGITGNTEAFF	TGTGCCAGTAGTGGTATTACAGGGAACACTGAAGCTTTCTTT
.	.	TRBV2	TRBJ2-1	CASSSRTAGEQFF	TGTGCCAGCAGTTCCCGGACCGCGGGTGAGCAGTTCTTC
.	TRBD1	TRBV29-1	TRBJ2-1	CSVSGTGGNEQFF	TGCAGCGTCTCCGGGACAGGGGGCAATGAGCAGTTCTTC
.	.	TRBV5-4	TRBJ2-7	CASSSQDRVTYEQYF	TGTGCCAGCAGCTCCCAGGACAGAGTAACCTACGAGCAGTACTTC
.	.	TRBV29-1	TRBJ1-1	CSVRVSNTEAFF	TGCAGCGTCAGGGTCTCGAACACTGAAGCTTTCTTT
.	TRBD1	TRBV7-8	TRBJ2-5	CASSFGTVQETQYF	TGTGCCAGCAGCTTCGGGACAGTCCAAGAGACCCAGTACTTC
.	.	TRBV6-5	TRBJ2-7	CASSYSFSGLYEQYF	TGTGCCAGCAGTTACTCGTTCAGCGGACTCTACGAGCAGTACTTC